Reported below is one T cell receptor (beta chain). This CDR3 contains 15 residues. Germline trimming cut 5 bases from V and 0 bases from J; bases unmatched to any gene: 5. The V gene's germline CDR1 is SGHDN and CDR2 FVKESK. The data originate from a study of blood T cell repertoires in COVID-19. The data were produced by immunoSEQ multiplex PCR, yet TCRdb's version contains in-frame clones alone and is incomplete. The sample includes roughly 49,000 clones, approximately 83% of them seen just once. This rearrangement joins TRBV14 to TRBJ1-1; 8 bases match TRBD1. The sequence came from a man aged 40-49 years with acute or convalescent COVID-19. Specimen: peripheral blood. CDR3 residues: CASSSRQGLNTEAFF. The CDR3 nucleotides are TGTGCCAGCAGCTCAAGACAGGGGCTGAACACTGAAGCTTTCTTT.